These T cell receptor beta chains were read from a single sample in a study of blood T cells in healthy people across ages. TCRdb called the 5' RACE reads again in MiXCR, with one record for every CDR3 protein. The table includes 750,000 to 950,000 distinct CDR3 sequences, roughly 28% detected once. This sample was shared with a second study, whose subject was T cells of mothers and their children.

Sequenced input: blood. These receptors came from a woman aged 40 to 49 in good health. Each CDR3 is given with its conserved first and last residue. Each record gives: V gene, J gene, clone size, D gene, CDR3 DNA, CDR3 protein. D genes are given only for firm matches. Some rows mark clone size as missing; the rest say once, few, many or name a class of expanded clone.

v_call: TRBV6-6; j_call: TRBJ1-5; clone_size: few; d_call: NA; cdr3_nt: TGTGCCAGCAGGACAGAAGGGTCTAATCAGCCCCAGCATTTT; cdr3_aa: CASRTEGSNQPQHF
v_call: TRBV20-1; j_call: TRBJ2-7; clone_size: once; d_call: NA; cdr3_nt: TGCAGTGCTAGAGGCTCGGAGGGGAACCCTTACGAGCAGTACTTC; cdr3_aa: CSARGSEGNPYEQYF
v_call: TRBV5-6; j_call: TRBJ2-3; clone_size: NA; d_call: TRBD1; cdr3_nt: TGTGCCAGCAGCCAGGGACAGTGGTTCACAGATACGCAGTATTTT; cdr3_aa: CASSQGQWFTDTQYF
v_call: TRBV7-9; j_call: TRBJ1-4; clone_size: NA; d_call: NA; cdr3_nt: TGTGCCAGCAGCCCGAGGCGGGAAGAAAAACTGTTTTTT; cdr3_aa: CASSPRREEKLFF
v_call: TRBV7-2; j_call: TRBJ2-3; clone_size: few; d_call: NA; cdr3_nt: TGTGCCAGCAGCTTAGAGTTGAGGGTAGGGGCAGATACGCAGTATTTT; cdr3_aa: CASSLELRVGADTQYF
v_call: TRBV12-3/TRBV12-4; j_call: TRBJ2-5; clone_size: many; d_call: TRBD2; cdr3_nt: TGTACCAGCAAAAGATTAGCGGGGGTTGGAGAGACCCAGTACTTC; cdr3_aa: CTSKRLAGVGETQYF
v_call: TRBV18; j_call: TRBJ2-1; clone_size: NA; d_call: NA; cdr3_nt: TGTGCCAGCTCACCTGATCTGGGGGATGAGCAGTTCTTC; cdr3_aa: CASSPDLGDEQFF
v_call: TRBV7-9; j_call: TRBJ1-1; clone_size: NA; d_call: NA; cdr3_nt: TGTGCCAGCAGCTCTAATTTGGTCCTTCTCGGTGAAGCTTTCTTT; cdr3_aa: CASSSNLVLLGEAFF
v_call: TRBV20-1; j_call: TRBJ1-2; clone_size: NA; d_call: NA; cdr3_nt: TGCAGTGCTAGAGATCAAAGGCTCTCAGGGATTAACTATGGCTGCACCTTC; cdr3_aa: CSARDQRLSGINYGCTF
v_call: TRBV24-1; j_call: TRBJ2-1; clone_size: NA; d_call: TRBD2; cdr3_nt: TGTGCCACCAGTGACCGTAGCGGGGGGGCCTACAATGAGCAGTTCTTC; cdr3_aa: CATSDRSGGAYNEQFF
v_call: TRBV12-3/TRBV12-4; j_call: TRBJ1-2; clone_size: few; d_call: TRBD1; cdr3_nt: TGTGCCAGCAGTTCGCCTTTGGGACAGTCTAACTATGGCTACACCTTC; cdr3_aa: CASSSPLGQSNYGYTF
v_call: TRBV20-1; j_call: TRBJ1-4; clone_size: many; d_call: NA; cdr3_nt: TGCAGTGCTACGCGCCTTACTAATGAAAAACTGTTTTTT; cdr3_aa: CSATRLTNEKLFF
v_call: TRBV5-1; j_call: TRBJ2-1; clone_size: NA; d_call: NA; cdr3_nt: TGCGCCAGCAGCTTATACCGGGACAACTACAATGAGCAGTTCTTC; cdr3_aa: CASSLYRDNYNEQFF
v_call: TRBV6-5; j_call: TRBJ1-2; clone_size: few; d_call: TRBD1; cdr3_nt: TGTGCCAGCAGTACAGGGGACGCGAGCTATGGCTACACCTTC; cdr3_aa: CASSTGDASYGYTF
v_call: TRBV4-3; j_call: TRBJ2-7; clone_size: NA; d_call: TRBD1; cdr3_nt: TGCGCCAGCAGCCCCTCCGGACAGGGACGTACCGACGAGCAGTACTTC; cdr3_aa: CASSPSGQGRTDEQYF
v_call: TRBV4-1; j_call: TRBJ1-2; clone_size: many; d_call: TRBD1; cdr3_nt: TGCGCCAGCAGCCAGGATGGACAGGGGGGCTATGGCTACACCTTC; cdr3_aa: CASSQDGQGGYGYTF
v_call: TRBV7-9; j_call: TRBJ1-2; clone_size: few; d_call: NA; cdr3_nt: TGTGCCAGCAGCCCCCCTGGGGGAGCGAACTATGGCTACACCTTC; cdr3_aa: CASSPPGGANYGYTF
v_call: TRBV6-5; j_call: TRBJ1-2; clone_size: few; d_call: TRBD1; cdr3_nt: TGTGCCAGCAGAGCCTGGGACAGCATTTTCTATGGCTACACCTTC; cdr3_aa: CASRAWDSIFYGYTF
v_call: TRBV6-1; j_call: TRBJ2-7; clone_size: many; d_call: TRBD1; cdr3_nt: TGTGCCAGCAGTGAGCTACAGGGGTGGAACTACGAGCAGTACTTC; cdr3_aa: CASSELQGWNYEQYF
v_call: TRBV28; j_call: TRBJ1-2; clone_size: NA; d_call: TRBD1; cdr3_nt: TGTGCCAGCAGCCTGGACAGGGTAAAGGGCTACACCTTC; cdr3_aa: CASSLDRVKGYTF
v_call: TRBV7-2; j_call: TRBJ2-1; clone_size: few; d_call: NA; cdr3_nt: TGTGCCAGCAGCTTAGTCCCGGGGTACAATGAGCAGTTCTTC; cdr3_aa: CASSLVPGYNEQFF
v_call: TRBV7-9; j_call: TRBJ1-4; clone_size: NA; d_call: TRBD1; cdr3_nt: TGTGCCAGCAGCTTAGGTCACAGGGGGAATGAAAAACTGTTTTTT; cdr3_aa: CASSLGHRGNEKLFF
v_call: TRBV20-1; j_call: TRBJ1-1; clone_size: NA; d_call: NA; cdr3_nt: TGCAGTGCTTCCCGGAACCCGAACACTGAAGCTTTCTTT; cdr3_aa: CSASRNPNTEAFF
v_call: TRBV5-1; j_call: TRBJ1-4; clone_size: NA; d_call: NA; cdr3_nt: TGCGCCAGCAGGCCGGGTTCCCGGGGTGAAAAACTGTTTTTT; cdr3_aa: CASRPGSRGEKLFF
v_call: TRBV28; j_call: TRBJ2-1; clone_size: many; d_call: TRBD2; cdr3_nt: TGTGCCAGCAGCCTCGCCGGGACTAGCGGAGATCGGCAGTTCTTC; cdr3_aa: CASSLAGTSGDRQFF
v_call: TRBV20-1; j_call: TRBJ1-5; clone_size: NA; d_call: NA; cdr3_nt: TGCAGTGCAGGCCAGGGAGTTTCCAATCAGCCCCAGCATTTT; cdr3_aa: CSAGQGVSNQPQHF
v_call: TRBV5-1; j_call: TRBJ1-2; clone_size: many; d_call: NA; cdr3_nt: TGCGCCAGCAGGGTCCTAGGACAGAGCTATGGCTACACCTTC; cdr3_aa: CASRVLGQSYGYTF
v_call: TRBV11-2; j_call: TRBJ2-7; clone_size: NA; d_call: TRBD2; cdr3_nt: TGTGCCAGCAGCTACCTGAGCGGGGGGGCCTACGAGCAGTACTTC; cdr3_aa: CASSYLSGGAYEQYF
v_call: TRBV4-3; j_call: TRBJ2-7; clone_size: few; d_call: TRBD1; cdr3_nt: TGCGCCAGCAGCCAAGATGAGGACAGGGACGAGCAGTACTTC; cdr3_aa: CASSQDEDRDEQYF
v_call: TRBV28; j_call: TRBJ1-5; clone_size: NA; d_call: TRBD1; cdr3_nt: TGTGCCAGCAGTCACGACAGGGTCAATCAGCCCCAGCATTTT; cdr3_aa: CASSHDRVNQPQHF
v_call: TRBV7-3; j_call: TRBJ2-1; clone_size: many; d_call: NA; cdr3_nt: TGTGCCAGCAGCTTATCGGGGGACCCCTTCAATGAGCAGTTCTTC; cdr3_aa: CASSLSGDPFNEQFF
v_call: TRBV6-2/TRBV6-3; j_call: TRBJ1-1; clone_size: few; d_call: NA; cdr3_nt: TGTGCCAGCGCGAGGCTTAACACTGAAGCTTTCTTT; cdr3_aa: CASARLNTEAFF
v_call: TRBV20-1; j_call: TRBJ1-5; clone_size: NA; d_call: TRBD1; cdr3_nt: TGCAGTGCTAGACCGGGGACAGGCCATCAGCCCCAGCATTTT; cdr3_aa: CSARPGTGHQPQHF
v_call: TRBV5-1; j_call: TRBJ1-4; clone_size: few; d_call: TRBD1; cdr3_nt: TGCGCCAGCGGACTTGCCGACAGGGATGAAAAACTGTTTTTT; cdr3_aa: CASGLADRDEKLFF
v_call: TRBV7-2; j_call: TRBJ2-7; clone_size: many; d_call: TRBD1; cdr3_nt: TGTGCCAGCAGCTTAGTAACAGGGGGTTACTACGAGCAGTACTTC; cdr3_aa: CASSLVTGGYYEQYF
v_call: TRBV18; j_call: TRBJ2-1; clone_size: NA; d_call: NA; cdr3_nt: TGTGCCAGCTCACCAGGGATTGGAGAGACCCAGTTCTTC; cdr3_aa: CASSPGIGETQFF
v_call: TRBV9; j_call: TRBJ1-2; clone_size: many; d_call: NA; cdr3_nt: TGTGCCAGCAGCCAAGGGGTCGCCTATGGCTACACCTTC; cdr3_aa: CASSQGVAYGYTF
v_call: TRBV7-8; j_call: TRBJ2-2; clone_size: NA; d_call: TRBD1; cdr3_nt: TGTGCCAGCAGCGACCGGGACAGGGGCGACGGGGAGCTGTTTTTT; cdr3_aa: CASSDRDRGDGELFF
v_call: TRBV10-3; j_call: TRBJ2-7; clone_size: once; d_call: TRBD2; cdr3_nt: TGTGCCATCAGGACTAGCGGGGACTACGAGCGGTACTTC; cdr3_aa: CAIRTSGDYERYF
v_call: TRBV4-1; j_call: TRBJ1-1; clone_size: NA; d_call: NA; cdr3_nt: TGCGCCAGCAGCCAAGATTTAATCAGGGTAGGCACTGAAGCTTTCTTT; cdr3_aa: CASSQDLIRVGTEAFF
v_call: TRBV6-5; j_call: TRBJ2-2; clone_size: many; d_call: NA; cdr3_nt: TGTGCCAGCAGGGATGGGGCCGGGGAGCTGTTTTTT; cdr3_aa: CASRDGAGELFF
v_call: TRBV19; j_call: TRBJ2-5; clone_size: NA; d_call: TRBD1; cdr3_nt: TGTGCCAGTAGGGATAGGGGGCGCGGAGAGACCCAGTACTTC; cdr3_aa: CASRDRGRGETQYF
v_call: TRBV12-3/TRBV12-4; j_call: TRBJ2-7; clone_size: few; d_call: NA; cdr3_nt: TGTGCCAGTGGAGGACAGAGCCGATCGGAGCAGTACTTC; cdr3_aa: CASGGQSRSEQYF
v_call: TRBV4-2; j_call: TRBJ1-2; clone_size: many; d_call: NA; cdr3_nt: TGTGCCAGCAGCCAAGCGGAAGCTAACTATGGCTACACCTTC; cdr3_aa: CASSQAEANYGYTF
v_call: TRBV7-2; j_call: TRBJ2-1; clone_size: NA; d_call: TRBD1; cdr3_nt: TGTGCCAGCAGCTTGAACAGGGGCGGCAATGAGCAGTTCTTC; cdr3_aa: CASSLNRGGNEQFF
v_call: TRBV3-1; j_call: TRBJ2-1; clone_size: NA; d_call: NA; cdr3_nt: TGTGCCAGCAGCCCTGCACGGTCTCACAATGAGCAGTTCTTC; cdr3_aa: CASSPARSHNEQFF
v_call: TRBV12-3/TRBV12-4; j_call: TRBJ1-2; clone_size: few; d_call: NA; cdr3_nt: TGTGCCTGCAGTTTCTTTGGGGGTGGAGGCTACACCTTC; cdr3_aa: CACSFFGGGGYTF
v_call: TRBV20-1; j_call: TRBJ1-1; clone_size: NA; d_call: TRBD1; cdr3_nt: TGCAGTGCTAAGACAGGGGTATTCACTGAAGCTTTCTTT; cdr3_aa: CSAKTGVFTEAFF
v_call: TRBV15; j_call: TRBJ2-7; clone_size: NA; d_call: NA; cdr3_nt: TGTGCCACCAGCCCCCCCGGCGGCAAATCCTACGAGCAGTACTTC; cdr3_aa: CATSPPGGKSYEQYF
v_call: TRBV3-1; j_call: TRBJ2-7; clone_size: NA; d_call: NA; cdr3_nt: TGTGCCATCAGTGAGTCGGACAGCCGGGTGGGGTACGAGCAGTACTTC; cdr3_aa: CAISESDSRVGYEQYF
v_call: TRBV7-3; j_call: TRBJ2-3; clone_size: many; d_call: TRBD2; cdr3_nt: TGTGCCAGCAGCTTAACCCGCGGGGGGGGCACAGATACGCAGTATTTT; cdr3_aa: CASSLTRGGGTDTQYF